The source of this TCR beta chain is a study of cytomegalovirus exposure and HLA in healthy donors. Overall study findings and caveats: In a later analysis, productive TCRs from donors in an Asian-associated ancestry cluster reportedly carried fewer N-insertions than the cohort mean. The listing of approximately 160 TCR beta chains classed them as cytomegalovirus-associated. It has been reported that TCR beta sequences accurately predicted the HLA-A and HLA-B alleles of most subjects.

This PCR relied on a set of 60 Vbeta primers and 13 Jbeta primers. Profiling relied on immunoSEQ multiplex PCR, and the TCRdb table lists in-frame clones only, not all of them. Among 95,000 to 110,000 clones listed, 60% to 75% were seen once. Germline V gene data show CDR1 as MDHEN and CDR2 as SYDVKM. After removal of 2 bases from V and 6 bases from J, the junction contained 3 bases not matched to a gene. CDR3 length: 16 residues. Details on this clone: Its antigen is unidentified.

Source material: PBMCs. The TCR comes from a man aged 30 to 39 in good health and CMV-seronegative. This chain joins TRBV28 and TRBJ2-1; 14 nucleotides agree with TRBD2. For the CDR3, the DNA is TGTGCCAGCAGTTTAAGGACTAGCGGGGGGATCAATGAGCAGTTCTTC. Translating it yields CASSLRTSGGINEQFF. Looking up the rest from reference TRBV28 and TRBJ2-1 gives the full variable domain: DVKVTQSSRYLVKRTGEKVFLECVQDMDHENMFWYRQDPGLGLRLIYFSYDVKMKEKGDIPEGYSVSREKKERFSLILESASTNQTSMYLCASSLRTSGGINEQFFGPGTRLTVL.